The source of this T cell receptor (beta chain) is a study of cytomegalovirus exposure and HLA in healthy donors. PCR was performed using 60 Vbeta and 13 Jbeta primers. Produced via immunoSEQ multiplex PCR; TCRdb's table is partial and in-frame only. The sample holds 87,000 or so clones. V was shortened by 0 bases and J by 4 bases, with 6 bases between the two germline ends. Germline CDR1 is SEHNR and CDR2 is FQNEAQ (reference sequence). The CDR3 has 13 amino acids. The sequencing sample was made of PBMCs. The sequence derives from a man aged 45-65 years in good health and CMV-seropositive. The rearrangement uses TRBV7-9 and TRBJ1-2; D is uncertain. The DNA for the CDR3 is TGTGCCAGCAGCTTAGCCCTTAGCTATGGCTACACCTTC. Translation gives CASSLALSYGYTF.